This T cell receptor (beta chain) emerged from a study of blood T cell repertoires in COVID-19. Turning to the study itself: The United States, Italy and Spain provided the acute and convalescent COVID-19 samples. The analysed material was cDNA or gDNA that came from T cells, B-cell-depleted T cells, or PBMCs.

Trimming shortened V by 0 bases and J by 11 bases, and 10 bases separated the two germline ends. The length of the CDR3 is 11 residues. Germline lookup yields CDR1 DFQATT and CDR2 SNEGSKA (reference sequence). Original processing notes: Amplification of reference gene primers was used by the study to estimate nucleated cell counts. The repertoire was sequenced with immunoSEQ multiplex PCR; TCRdb's copy has only in-frame clones and lacks some. The DNA gave D and trimming, while V, J and clone size come from that table. The table lists about 89,000 clones, 88% of them singletons. The source material was peripheral blood. The receptor's source is a man aged 55 to 70 with acute or convalescent COVID-19. V gene TRBV20-1 combines with J gene TRBJ1-1; D gene ambiguous. CDR3 loop: CSARDPLTAFF. The DNA of the CDR3 is TGCAGTGCTAGAGACCCCCTGACTGCTTTCTTT.